This entry features one T cell receptor (beta chain) sequence. The CDR3 does not close with the conserved phenylalanine or tryptophan, likely indicating a read error. The limits of the CDR3 on the DNA are not certain, so only TCRdb's listed CDR3 is given. These data originate in a study of regulatory T cells in long-lasting Graves disease. HTBI primers from iRepertoire and Arm-PCR of CDR3 regions yielded the TCR beta libraries. TCRdb fed the multiplex PCR reads into MiXCR, producing one record per CDR3 protein. The sample has roughly 420,000 distinct CDR3 sequences, approximately 14% seen once. Time point indicated: newly diagnosed GD, antithyroid drugs for less than 3 months. Construction of the TCR library relied on RNA isolated from PBMCs. Per American Thyroid Association guidelines, Graves' disease was diagnosed. This sample also appeared in a second study, on T cells in Graves' hyperthyroidism and ophthalmopathy. Per that paper: Patients aged 18 to 65 with hyperthyroidism were newly diagnosed, with duration under 2 months.

The receptor was isolated from a woman in her fifties or sixties with Graves disease. Here the sequenced sample was peripheral blood mononuclear cells (PBMCs), taken at new diagnosis, from a patient treated with antithyroid drugs.

CDR3 sequence reads: CASSSKRLAG. V gene TRBV7-9 combines with J gene TRBJ2-7; no DNA check was done on the table's D call, TRBD2. Termini included, the CDR3 measures 10 amino acids. Germline CDR1 reads SEHNR; CDR2 reads FQNEAQ (reference sequence).